Given below is one TCR beta chain in context. Its antigen is unidentified. This specimen comes from a study of T cell responses to AZD1222 COVID-19 vaccine. Study findings and constraints: The donors showed a predominance of white British ancestry and of females, with possible underestimation of clonal diversity. There were vaccine-associated CD4 TCRs across spike, dominant at 160-218 and 743-854. Two AZD1222 doses significantly raised spike-specific TCR breadth and depth over controls.

Profiling relied on immunoSEQ multiplex PCR, and the TCRdb table lists in-frame clones only, not all of them. Among roughly 40,000 clones listed, 88% were seen once. The CDR3 contains 17 residues. The germline V gene encodes CDR1 LNHDA and CDR2 SQIVND (reference sequence). J was trimmed by 6 bases and V by 5 bases; bases with no gene match: 17. The chain uses TRBV19 and TRBJ2-3, with 7 bases aligning to TRBD2. The input for sequencing was peripheral blood, taken 28 days after the second dose of the MenACWY control vaccine. The sequence was obtained from an adult who received the MenACWY meningococcal vaccine as a control. The CDR3 region has the DNA TGTGCCAGTAGTTTTTTAACTAGCGACTCCGTTCCGGATACGCAGTATTTT. Translated, it gives CASSFLTSDSVPDTQYF.